The 4 T cell receptor beta chains reported below all come from one sample, sequenced in a study of molecular identifiers for immune sequencing clone quantification. MiXCR, run by TCRdb on the PCR reads, gives a single entry per CDR3 protein. The sample includes under 800,000 distinct CDR3 sequences, 25% of them seen just once. Sequencing used naive CD8+ T cells from blood, with Jurkat cell RNA spiked in. Subset given: FACS-sorted CD8+CD4-CCR7+CD45RA+ naive T cells. The source is a human donor in good health. Some libraries in this study had Jurkat cell RNA spiked in.

The V gene is TRBV11-2, the J gene TRBJ2-2; D unresolved. V shed 1 base and J shed 3 bases, with 12 bases lying between them. This CDR3 has 16 residues. Per germline, CDR1 SGHAT and CDR2 FQNNGV. The CDR3 loop is CASSLGGIAHTGELFF. DNA of the CDR3: TGTGCCAGCAGCTTAGGAGGTATCGCCCACACCGGGGAGCTGTTTTTT.

This clonotype occurred many times. The chain has TRBV19 and TRBJ2-2; a possible D gene is TRBD1 (5 bases). Germline assignment: CDR1 LNHDA and CDR2 SQIVND (reference sequence). Trimming stripped 4 bases from V and 4 bases from J, with 7 bases between. The CDR3 is 13 residues long. CDR3 bases: TGTGCCAGTAGTACCGACAGCACCGGGGAGCTGTTTTTT. Protein sequence: CASSTDSTGELFF.

Note on this clonotype: At one boundary the junction diverges from the germline segment, which might be a read error. The J gene is TRBJ2-3, the V gene TRBV10-3, with no clear D. The CDR3 is made up of 12 amino acids. Looked up from germline, CDR1 is ENHRY and CDR2 is SYGVKD. The chain's CDR3 is CDISESPDSQYF. DNA for the CDR3: TGTGACATCAGTGAGTCGCCGGATTCGCAGTATTTT.

At least ten counts were recorded for this clonotype. CDR3 region: CASSSPGPFYEQYF. CDR3 coding DNA: TGTGCCAGCAGTTCACCCGGACCCTTCTACGAGCAGTACTTC. This chain joins TRBV27 and TRBJ2-7; D is unclear. Germline values: CDR1 MNHEY, CDR2 SMNVEV (reference sequence). CDR3 size: 14 residues. The germline V and J ends were trimmed by 4 bases and 3 bases, with 13 bases remaining between them.